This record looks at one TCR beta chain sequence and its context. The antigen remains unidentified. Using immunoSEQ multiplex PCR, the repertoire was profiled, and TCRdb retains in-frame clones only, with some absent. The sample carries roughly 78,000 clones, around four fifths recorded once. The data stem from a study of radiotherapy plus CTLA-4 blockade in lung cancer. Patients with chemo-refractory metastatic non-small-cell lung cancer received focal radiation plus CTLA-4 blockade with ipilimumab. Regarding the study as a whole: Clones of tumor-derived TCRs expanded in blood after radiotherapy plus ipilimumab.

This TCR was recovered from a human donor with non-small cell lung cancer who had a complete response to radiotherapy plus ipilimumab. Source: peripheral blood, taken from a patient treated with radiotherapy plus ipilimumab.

The CDR3 reads CASSETDLTGQETQYF. CDR3 DNA: TGCGCCAGCAGTGAGACAGACCTTACCGGTCAAGAGACCCAGTACTTC. V is TRBV10-1 and J is TRBJ2-5; D unresolved. The germline gives CDR1 WNHNN, CDR2 SYGVQD (reference sequence). There are 16 residues in the CDR3. With 2 bases removed from V and 2 bases from J, the gap between germline ends came to 15 bases.